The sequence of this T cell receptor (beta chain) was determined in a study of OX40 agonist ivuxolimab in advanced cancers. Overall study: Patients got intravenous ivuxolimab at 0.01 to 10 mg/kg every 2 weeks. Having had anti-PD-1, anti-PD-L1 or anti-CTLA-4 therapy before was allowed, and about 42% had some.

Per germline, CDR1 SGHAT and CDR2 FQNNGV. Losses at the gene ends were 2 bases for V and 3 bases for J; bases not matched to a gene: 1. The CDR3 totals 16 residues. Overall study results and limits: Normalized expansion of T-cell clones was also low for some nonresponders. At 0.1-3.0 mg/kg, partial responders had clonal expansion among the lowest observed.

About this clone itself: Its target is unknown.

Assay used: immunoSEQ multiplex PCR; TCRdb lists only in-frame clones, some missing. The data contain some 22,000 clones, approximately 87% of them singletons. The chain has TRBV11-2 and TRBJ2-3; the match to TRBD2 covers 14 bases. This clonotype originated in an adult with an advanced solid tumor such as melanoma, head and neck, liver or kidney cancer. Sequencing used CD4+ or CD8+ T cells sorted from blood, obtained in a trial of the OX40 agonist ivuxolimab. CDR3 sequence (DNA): TGTGCCAGCAGCTTACGGACTAGCGGGGGGACAGATACGCAGTATTTT. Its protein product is CASSLRTSGGTDTQYF.